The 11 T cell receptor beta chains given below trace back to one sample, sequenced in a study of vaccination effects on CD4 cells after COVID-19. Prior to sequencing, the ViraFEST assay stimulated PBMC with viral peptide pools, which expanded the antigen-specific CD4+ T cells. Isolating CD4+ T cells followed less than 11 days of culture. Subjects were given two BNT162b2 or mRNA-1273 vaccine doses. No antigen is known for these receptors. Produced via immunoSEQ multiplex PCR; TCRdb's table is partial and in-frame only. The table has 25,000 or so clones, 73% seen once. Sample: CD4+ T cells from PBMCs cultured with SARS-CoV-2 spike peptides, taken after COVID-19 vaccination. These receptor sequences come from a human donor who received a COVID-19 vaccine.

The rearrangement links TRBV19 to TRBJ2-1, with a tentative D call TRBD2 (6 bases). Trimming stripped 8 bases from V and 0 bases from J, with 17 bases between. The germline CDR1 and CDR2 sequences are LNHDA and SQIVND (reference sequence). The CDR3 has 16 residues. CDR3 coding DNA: TGTGCCAGTGGGGCCGTCGGAGGGTACTCCTACAATGAGCAGTTCTTC. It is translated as CASGAVGGYSYNEQFF.

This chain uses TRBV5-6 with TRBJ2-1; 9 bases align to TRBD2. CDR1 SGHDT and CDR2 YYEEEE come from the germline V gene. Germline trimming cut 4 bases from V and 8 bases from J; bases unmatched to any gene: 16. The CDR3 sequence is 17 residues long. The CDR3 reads CASSPYGGGRALDEQFF. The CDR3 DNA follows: TGTGCCAGCAGCCCATATGGTGGCGGGAGGGCCCTGGATGAGCAGTTCTTC.

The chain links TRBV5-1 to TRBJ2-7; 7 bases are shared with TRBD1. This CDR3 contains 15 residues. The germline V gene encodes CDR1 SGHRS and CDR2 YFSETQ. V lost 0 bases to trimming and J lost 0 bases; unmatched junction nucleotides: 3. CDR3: CASSLEGTASYEQYF. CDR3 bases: TGCGCCAGCAGCTTGGAAGGGACAGCCTCCTACGAGCAGTACTTC.

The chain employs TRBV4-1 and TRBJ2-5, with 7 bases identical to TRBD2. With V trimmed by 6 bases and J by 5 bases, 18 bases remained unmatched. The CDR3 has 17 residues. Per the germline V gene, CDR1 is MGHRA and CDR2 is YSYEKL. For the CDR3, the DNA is TGCGCCAGCAGTTGGGGTGGTGGCGGGGGAGGGCGGGAGACCCAGTACTTC. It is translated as CASSWGGGGGGRETQYF.

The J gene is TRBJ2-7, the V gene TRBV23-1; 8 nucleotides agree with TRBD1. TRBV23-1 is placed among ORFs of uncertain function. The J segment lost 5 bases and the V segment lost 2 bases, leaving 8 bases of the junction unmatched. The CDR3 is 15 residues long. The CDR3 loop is CASSQEGQVTHEQYF. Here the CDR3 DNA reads TGCGCCAGCAGTCAAGAGGGACAGGTCACCCACGAGCAGTACTTC.

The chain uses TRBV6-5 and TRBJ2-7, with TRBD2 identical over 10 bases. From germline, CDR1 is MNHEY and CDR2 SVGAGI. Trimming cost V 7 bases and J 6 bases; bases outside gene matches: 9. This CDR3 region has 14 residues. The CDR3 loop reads CASISGTSVFEQYF. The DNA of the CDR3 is TGTGCCAGCATATCCGGGACTAGCGTTTTCGAGCAGTACTTC.

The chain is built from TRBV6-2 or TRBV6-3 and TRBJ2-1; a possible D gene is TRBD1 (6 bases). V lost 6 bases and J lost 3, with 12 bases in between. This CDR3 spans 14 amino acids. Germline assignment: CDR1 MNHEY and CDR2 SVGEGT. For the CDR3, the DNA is TGTGCCAGCAGCCGCGCGGACAGCTACAATGAGCAGTTCTTC. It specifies CASSRADSYNEQFF.

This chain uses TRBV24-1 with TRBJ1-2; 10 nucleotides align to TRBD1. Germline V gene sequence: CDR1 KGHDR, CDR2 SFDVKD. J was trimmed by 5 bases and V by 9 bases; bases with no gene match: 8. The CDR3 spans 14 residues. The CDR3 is CATAGTGENYGYTF. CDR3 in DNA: TGTGCCACCGCCGGGACAGGGGAGAATTATGGCTACACCTTC.

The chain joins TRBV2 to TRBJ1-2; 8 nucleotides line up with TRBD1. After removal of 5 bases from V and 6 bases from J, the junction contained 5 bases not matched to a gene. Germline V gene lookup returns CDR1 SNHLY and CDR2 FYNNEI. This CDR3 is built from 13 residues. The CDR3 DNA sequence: TGTGCCAGCAGTTACAGGGGGTTGGATGGCTACACCTTC. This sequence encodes CASSYRGLDGYTF.

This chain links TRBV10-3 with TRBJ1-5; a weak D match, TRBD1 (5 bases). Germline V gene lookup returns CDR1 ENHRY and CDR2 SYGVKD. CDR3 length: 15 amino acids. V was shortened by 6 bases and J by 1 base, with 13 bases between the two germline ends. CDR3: CAIREGGGSNQPQHF. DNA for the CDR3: TGTGCCATCAGAGAGGGTGGGGGAAGCAATCAGCCCCAGCATTTT.

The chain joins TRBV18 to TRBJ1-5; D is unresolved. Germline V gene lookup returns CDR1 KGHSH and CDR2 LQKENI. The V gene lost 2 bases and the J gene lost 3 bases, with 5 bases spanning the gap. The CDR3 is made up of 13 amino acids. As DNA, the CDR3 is TGTGCCAGCTCACCAGGGTTCAATCAGCCCCAGCATTTT. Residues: CASSPGFNQPQHF.